This paragraph reports one T cell receptor beta chain. Its antigen is still unknown. Specified treatment: oral pan-JAK inhibitor, 5-10 mg twice daily. In alopecia areata patients, both lesional scalp punch biopsies and peripheral blood were collected. Sequencing relied on a cDNA template that was reverse transcribed from extracted RNA. TCRdb's copy holds only in-frame clones and misses some; the assay was immunoSEQ multiplex PCR. The data show 150,000 to 200,000 clones, roughly three fifths seen once. These data come from a study of CD8+ T cells in alopecia areata. Study-wide results and limits: Amid tofacitinib therapy, many expanded lesional clones stayed present in scalp and blood. Both scalp clonality and the expanded CD8+ clones among the top 100 showed a significant decrease with tofacitinib.

The CDR3 is 19 residues long. Germline CDR1 reads LGHNA; CDR2 reads YSLEER. Trimming cost V 0 bases and J 0 bases, with 15 bases left between them. The gene calls are TRBV4-3 and TRBJ2-6, with no clear D. The material was CD4+ T cells sorted from blood, obtained at roughly week 49, from a patient treated with tofacitinib. This clonotype originated in a human donor with alopecia areata. As DNA, the CDR3 is TGCGCCAGCAGCCAAGATTGGGCCCGCTCCTCCTCTGGGGCCAACGTCCTGACTTTC. It encodes CASSQDWARSSSGANVLTF.